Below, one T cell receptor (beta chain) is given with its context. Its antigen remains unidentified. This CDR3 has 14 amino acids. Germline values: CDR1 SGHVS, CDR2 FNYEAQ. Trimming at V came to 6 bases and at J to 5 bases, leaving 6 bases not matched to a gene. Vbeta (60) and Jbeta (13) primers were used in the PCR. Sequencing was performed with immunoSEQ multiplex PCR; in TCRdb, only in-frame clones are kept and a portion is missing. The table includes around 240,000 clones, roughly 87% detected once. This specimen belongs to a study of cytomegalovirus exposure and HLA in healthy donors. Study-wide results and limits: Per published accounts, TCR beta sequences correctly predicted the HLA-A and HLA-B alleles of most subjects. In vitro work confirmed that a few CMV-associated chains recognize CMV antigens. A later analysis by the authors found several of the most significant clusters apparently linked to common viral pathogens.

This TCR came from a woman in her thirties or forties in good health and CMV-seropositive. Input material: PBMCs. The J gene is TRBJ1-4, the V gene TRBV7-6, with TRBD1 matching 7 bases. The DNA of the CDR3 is TGTGCCAGCAGTCGGGACAGATTAAATGAAAAACTGTTTTTT. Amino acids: CASSRDRLNEKLFF.